These 22 T cell receptor beta chains originate from one sample sequenced in a study of cytomegalovirus exposure and HLA in healthy donors. TCRdb's table, derived via immunoSEQ multiplex PCR, lists solely in-frame clones and lacks some. The data contain more than 130,000 clones, around 88% of them seen just once; the ten biggest clones take up 7.5% to 8.5%. The sequencing input was PBMCs. These receptors all stem from a woman in her late teens or twenties in good health and CMV-seropositive.

The rearrangement uses TRBV7-2 and TRBJ1-2; TRBD1 agrees at 7 bases. CDR3 length: 14 residues. CDR1 and CDR2 from the germline V gene are SGHTA and FQGNSA. With 6 bases clipped from V and 8 bases from J, the junction kept 12 bases outside the gene matches. CDR3 sequence: CASSRGTAGRGYTF. The CDR3 coding sequence is TGTGCCAGCAGTCGGGGGACAGCCGGTCGGGGCTACACCTTC.

This chain uses TRBV20-1 with TRBJ1-5; D is undetermined. Per germline, CDR1 DFQATT and CDR2 SNEGSKA (reference sequence). With 6 bases removed from V and 1 base from J, the gap between germline ends came to 4 bases. The CDR3 has 11 amino acids. The CDR3 DNA reads TGCAGTGCCATCAGCAATCAGCCCCAGCATTTT. Translating gives CSAISNQPQHF.

The rearrangement joins TRBV6-4 to TRBJ2-3; D uncertain. V was shortened by 5 bases and J by 2 bases, with 14 bases between the two germline ends. The germline V gene encodes CDR1 MRHNA and CDR2 SNTAGT. This CDR3 region has 15 residues. Here the CDR3 reads CASSPSAEFTDTQYF. CDR3 nucleotide sequence: TGTGCCAGCAGTCCCTCGGCGGAATTCACAGATACGCAGTATTTT.

J is TRBJ1-2 and V is TRBV28, with D uncertain. Trimming took 6 bases from V and 6 from J, leaving 20 bases between them. Germline CDR1 reads MDHEN; CDR2 reads SYDVKM. This CDR3 region has 15 residues. The CDR3 DNA is TGTGCCAGCAGCTCTACTAACTTGGGAGGGAATGGCTACACCTTC. Translated: CASSSTNLGGNGYTF.

This clone was found a few times. V is TRBV4-2 and J is TRBJ1-6; D is unresolved. The germline V and J ends were trimmed by 0 bases and 9 bases, with 15 bases remaining between them. The CDR3 runs 16 residues. The germline gives CDR1 LGHNA, CDR2 YNFKEQ. CDR3 DNA sequence: TGTGCCAGCAGCCAAGATTTGACTGCCGTACTTTCACCCCTCCACTTT. It specifies CASSQDLTAVLSPLHF.

Here the CDR3 DNA reads TGCAGCGTTGGACAGGGAAACAATGAGCAGTTCTTC. Its protein is CSVGQGNNEQFF. The J gene is TRBJ2-1, the V gene TRBV29-1; TRBD1 matches 7 bases. Germline CDR1 reads SQVTM; CDR2 reads ANQGSEA. The CDR3 length is 12 residues. The V segment lost 4 bases and the J segment 5 bases; nucleotides outside the gene matches: 2.

V and J are TRBV12-2 and TRBJ2-2; TRBD2, the table's D call, lacks a check against the DNA. TRBV12-2 is tagged as a pseudogene. The CDR3 has 16 residues. CDR3 DNA sequence: TGTGCAAGTCGCTTCCGTGCGGGAGTAAGTGGCGGGGAGCTGTTTTTT. It is translated as CASRFRAGVSGGELFF.

This chain uses TRBV28 with TRBJ2-7; 8 positions match TRBD1. J lost 1 base, V lost 4 bases, and 3 bases had no gene match. The V gene's germline CDR1 is MDHEN and CDR2 SYDVKM. The CDR3 is made up of 14 amino acids. CDR3 sequence: CASSSGQGSYEQYF. CDR3 coding DNA: TGTGCCAGCAGTTCAGGACAGGGATCCTACGAGCAGTACTTC. The variable domain in full, with the rest retrieved from reference TRBV28 and TRBJ2-7, is DVKVTQSSRYLVKRTGEKVFLECVQDMDHENMFWYRQDPGLGLRLIYFSYDVKMKEKGDIPEGYSVSREKKERFSLILESASTNQTSMYLCASSSGQGSYEQYFGPGTRLTVT.

The CDR3 bases are TGTGCCAGCAGCTATCGGGGACAGGGACTGGCTGGCTACACCTTC. Protein product: CASSYRGQGLAGYTF. This chain uses TRBV7-8 with TRBJ1-2, with 9 bases matching TRBD1. Looked up from germline, CDR1 is SGHVS and CDR2 is FQNEAQ. The ends lost 4 bases at V and 7 bases at J; junction bases unmatched: 10. The CDR3 has 15 amino acids.

The V gene is TRBV6-1, the J gene TRBJ2-7; weak D call: TRBD2 (6 bases). V was pared by 3 bases and J by 0 bases, with 9 bases between. CDR3 length: 14 residues. CDR1 and CDR2 from the germline V gene are MNHNS and SASEGT. The DNA of the CDR3 is TGTGCCAGCAGTGAGGAGGGTACCTCCTACGAGCAGTACTTC. Amino acid sequence: CASSEEGTSYEQYF.

The chain uses TRBV7-2 and TRBJ1-6; no reliable D call. This CDR3 is 13 amino acids long. V gave up 5 bases and J gave up 3 bases, with 5 bases separating them. Germline CDR1 SGHTA, CDR2 FQGNSA. CDR3: CASSLFYNSPLHF. The CDR3 DNA follows: TGTGCCAGCAGCCTCTTCTATAATTCACCCCTCCACTTT.

The chain couples TRBV27 to TRBJ1-4; D perhaps matches TRBD1 (5 bases). Germline V lookup: CDR1 MNHEY, CDR2 SMNVEV (reference sequence). The V and J ends lost 2 bases and 5 bases respectively, with 12 bases between them. This CDR3 region has 15 residues. The CDR3 bases are TGTGCCAGCAGTTTAATCCCAGGGATGAATGAAAAACTGTTTTTT. Translating gives CASSLIPGMNEKLFF. The full variable domain, with the rest looked up from reference TRBV27 and TRBJ1-4, is EAQVTQNPRYLITVTGKKLTVTCSQNMNHEYMSWYRQDPGLGLRQIYYSMNVEVTDKGDVPEGYKVSRKEKRNFPLILESPSPNQTSLYFCASSLIPGMNEKLFFGSGTQLSVL.

This chain links TRBV20-1 with TRBJ2-5; no clear D. Germline V CDR1 and CDR2: DFQATT, SNEGSKA (reference sequence). This CDR3 region has 11 residues. V was trimmed by 3 bases and J by 1 base, leaving 3 bases between them. Here the CDR3 DNA reads TGCAGTGCTAGTAGCCAAGAGACCCAGTACTTC. This translates into CSASSQETQYF.

This clone was picked up one time. The chain links TRBV5-1 to TRBJ1-2; perhaps TRBD1 as D (5 bases). The length of the CDR3 is 14 residues. V was trimmed by 4 bases and J by 8 bases, leaving 18 bases between them. Germline V CDR1 and CDR2: SGHRS, YFSETQ. CDR3 DNA sequence: TGCGCCAGCAGCCTTGGGGGGATTATGAACGGCTACACCTTC. Protein product: CASSLGGIMNGYTF.

The chain uses TRBV13 and TRBJ2-1; 9 nucleotides match TRBD1. The CDR3 is made up of 19 amino acids. J was trimmed by 1 base and V by 2 bases; bases with no gene match: 12. The germline gives CDR1 PRHDT, CDR2 FYEKMQ (reference sequence). CDR3 region: CASSLILVTGGLSYNEQFF. The CDR3 DNA is TGTGCCAGCAGCTTAATATTAGTAACAGGGGGCCTGTCCTACAATGAGCAGTTCTTC.

This clone was observed a handful of times. This rearrangement joins TRBV6-6 to TRBJ2-1, with 7 nucleotides matching TRBD2. The length of the CDR3 is 14 residues. The germline gives CDR1 MNHNY, CDR2 SVGAGI (reference sequence). After removal of 5 bases from V and 3 bases from J, the junction contained 4 bases not matched to a gene. CDR3: CASSRGDYYNEQFF. In DNA form, the CDR3 reads TGTGCCAGCAGTCGAGGGGACTACTACAATGAGCAGTTCTTC.

This clone was seen once. The rearrangement links TRBV30 to TRBJ1-1, with D possibly being TRBD1 (6 bases). This CDR3 is built from 15 residues. Trimming cost V 2 bases and J 0 bases, with 13 bases left between them. The germline V gene encodes CDR1 GTSNPN and CDR2 SVGIG (reference sequence). CDR3 sequence reads: CAWSHTGQMNTEAFF. The DNA for the CDR3 is TGTGCCTGGAGTCATACAGGGCAAATGAACACTGAAGCTTTCTTT.

The V and J genes are TRBV25-1 and TRBJ1-6; D gene uncertain. The CDR3 has 15 residues. V lost 8 bases to trimming and J lost 5 bases, with 16 bases between them. The germline V gene has CDR1 MGHDK and CDR2 SYGVNS. CDR3 DNA: TGTGCCAGCGGAGGTGGTAGCTTAAATAATTCACCCCTCCACTTT. It is translated as CASGGGSLNNSPLHF.

This chain connects TRBV28 to TRBJ1-5; TRBD1 matches 9 bases. J lost 7 bases, V lost 5 bases, and 9 bases had no gene match. This CDR3 is built from 15 residues. Germline V CDR1 and CDR2: MDHEN, SYDVKM. The CDR3 DNA reads as TGTGCCAGCAGTAGCGGACAGGGGTTGAGCCAGCCCCAGCATTTT. This encodes CASSSGQGLSQPQHF.

This clone was found once. The chain uses TRBV27 and TRBJ1-4; a possible D gene is TRBD1 (5 bases). Germline CDR1 is MNHEY and CDR2 is SMNVEV (reference sequence). The CDR3 has 17 residues. Trimming left V 5 bases short and J 0 bases short, with 16 bases between. In DNA form, the CDR3 reads TGTGCCAGCAGTGCCCTCAGGGAACCCTCAACTAATGAAAAACTGTTTTTT. Amino acid sequence: CASSALREPSTNEKLFF.

This clone was detected once. This chain uses TRBV28 with TRBJ1-2; D ambiguous. The V end was cut by 6 bases, the J end by 8 bases, with 16 bases between. The CDR3 is 13 amino acids. CDR1 and CDR2 (germline): MDHEN, SYDVKM. The CDR3 DNA reads TGTGCCAGCAGGGAGGTACTGGGTAGGGGCTACACCTTC. It encodes CASREVLGRGYTF.

The CDR3 sequence: CASSTGTQSSYNSPLHF. CDR3 in DNA: TGCGCCAGCAGCACCGGGACTCAAAGCTCCTATAATTCACCCCTCCACTTT. The chain is built from TRBV5-1 and TRBJ1-6; tentatively, D is TRBD1 (5 bases). The germline V gene encodes CDR1 SGHRS and CDR2 YFSETQ. Trimming shortened V by 4 bases and J by 0 bases, and 14 bases separated the two germline ends. This CDR3 has 17 residues.